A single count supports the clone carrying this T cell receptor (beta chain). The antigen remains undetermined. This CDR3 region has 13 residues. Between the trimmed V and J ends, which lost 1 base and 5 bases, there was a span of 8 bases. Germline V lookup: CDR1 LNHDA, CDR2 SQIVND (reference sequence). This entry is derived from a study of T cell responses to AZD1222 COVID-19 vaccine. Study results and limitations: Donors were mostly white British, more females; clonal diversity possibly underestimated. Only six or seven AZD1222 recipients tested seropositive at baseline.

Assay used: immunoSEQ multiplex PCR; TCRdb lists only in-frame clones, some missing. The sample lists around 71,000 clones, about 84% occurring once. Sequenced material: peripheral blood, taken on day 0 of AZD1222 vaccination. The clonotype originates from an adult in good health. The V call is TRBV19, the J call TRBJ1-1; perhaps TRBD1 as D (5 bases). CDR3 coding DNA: TGTGCCAGTAGTATAGGGGGGGTAACTGAAGCTTTCTTT. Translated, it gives CASSIGGVTEAFF. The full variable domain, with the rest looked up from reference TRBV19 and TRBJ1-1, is DGGITQSPKYLFRKEGQNVTLSCEQNLNHDAMYWYRQDPGQGLRLIYYSQIVNDFQKGDIAEGYSVSREKKESFPLTVTSAQKNPTAFYLCASSIGGVTEAFFGQGTRLTVV.